This passage covers 9 T cell receptor beta chains from one sample sequenced in a study of T cells in Graves' hyperthyroidism and ophthalmopathy. From RNA transcripts, TCR beta CDR3 regions were amplified. An initial round of RT-PCR targeting the TCR CDR3 relied on the HTBI primer set. One entry per CDR3 protein, called by TCRdb with MiXCR from the multiplex PCR reads. The sample yields about 200,000 distinct CDR3 sequences, about 16% seen once. The source material was blood. The origin of the receptors is a man between 35 and 55 years old with Graves' hyperthyroidism.

This clonotype was recorded many times. This chain links TRBV6-1 with TRBJ2-1; D is perhaps TRBD2 (6 bases). CDR3 length equals 13 residues. The germline CDR1 and CDR2 sequences are MNHNS and SASEGT. V lost 10 bases and J 9 bases, leaving 19 bases between the germline ends. The CDR3 region has the DNA TGTGCCACCGGCCCGGGAGCCTCGGGTGAGCAGTTCTTC. As protein: CATGPGASGEQFF.

This clonotype was detected many times. The chain couples TRBV24-1 to TRBJ2-1; 12 bases are a match to TRBD2. This CDR3 is built from 15 residues. V lost 7 bases, J lost 8 bases, and 8 bases stayed unmatched. Germline-derived CDR1 and CDR2 are KGHDR and SFDVKD. The CDR3 DNA reads as TGTGCCACCAGCCCCCCTAGCGGGGGGGCTGATGAGCAGTTCTTC. Translating it yields CATSPPSGGADEQFF.

This clonotype appeared many times. The genes are TRBV29-1 and TRBJ1-2, with D perhaps matching TRBD1 (5 bases). CDR1 SQVTM and CDR2 ANQGSEA come from the germline V gene. CDR3 length: 11 amino acids. Trimming took off 3 bases at V and 7 bases at J, with 9 bases between the two ends. The CDR3 protein is CSVDGDGGYTF. The CDR3 DNA follows: TGCAGCGTTGATGGGGACGGTGGCTACACCTTC.

Many counts were recorded for this clonotype. The V and J genes are TRBV28 and TRBJ1-1, with TRBD1 as a possible D gene (5 bases). Trimming pared 8 bases from V and 7 bases from J, leaving 17 bases between. The CDR3 has 13 residues. The germline V gene encodes CDR1 MDHEN and CDR2 SYDVKM. The DNA for the CDR3 is TGTGCCAGCCTAGGCCGGGACGGAGTTGAAGCTTTCTTT. Its translation: CASLGRDGVEAFF. The variable domain in full, completed from reference TRBV28 and TRBJ1-1, reads DVKVTQSSRYLVKRTGEKVFLECVQDMDHENMFWYRQDPGLGLRLIYFSYDVKMKEKGDIPEGYSVSREKKERFSLILESASTNQTSMYLCASLGRDGVEAFFGQGTRLTVV.

This chain uses TRBV9 with TRBJ2-5; D tentatively fits TRBD1 or TRBD2 (7 bases each). Deletions cut 2 bases from V and 4 bases from J, with 21 bases between. CDR3 size: 17 residues. The V gene's germline CDR1 is SGDLS and CDR2 YYNGEE. The CDR3 sequence: CASSVRPAGGAGETQYF. The DNA for the CDR3 is TGTGCCAGCAGCGTTAGGCCCGCAGGGGGGGCGGGAGAGACCCAGTACTTC.

This clonotype was picked up a small number of times. The CDR3 here is CASSLAGGLVYNEQFF. CDR3 nucleotide sequence: TGTGCCAGCAGCTTAGCTGGGGGGCTCGTTTACAATGAGCAGTTCTTC. The chain employs TRBV7-2 and TRBJ2-1, with D perhaps TRBD1 or TRBD2 (6 bases each). With 0 bases removed from V and 4 bases from J, the gap between germline ends came to 13 bases. Germline CDR1 reads SGHTA; CDR2 reads FQGNSA. This CDR3 comprises 16 residues.

This clonotype was recorded at least ten times. This chain joins TRBV20-1 and TRBJ2-5; 9 bases line up with TRBD2. The CDR3 contains 14 residues. V shed 0 bases and J 6 bases; nucleotides not matched to a gene: 5. The germline gives CDR1 DFQATT, CDR2 SNEGSKA (reference sequence). CDR3 protein: CSAREGLAWKTQYF. The CDR3, as DNA: TGCAGTGCTAGAGAAGGACTAGCGTGGAAGACCCAGTACTTC.

The rearrangement joins TRBV25-1 to TRBJ1-3; the D is unclear. The CDR3 has 12 residues. V was shortened by 6 bases and J by 0 bases, with 3 bases between the two germline ends. In germline, CDR1 is MGHDK, CDR2 SYGVNS. The CDR3 DNA is TGTGCCAGCAGGGCCTCTGGAAACACCATATATTTT. Translated: CASRASGNTIYF.

This clonotype was recorded at least ten times. J is TRBJ1-5 and V is TRBV7-2; no definite D call. This CDR3 has 14 amino acids. Germline V CDR1 and CDR2: SGHTA, FQGNSA. V lost 5 bases, J lost 6 bases, and 14 bases lay in between. CDR3 amino acids: CASSPYGVGQPQHF. The CDR3 DNA is TGTGCCAGCAGCCCCTACGGGGTCGGTCAGCCCCAGCATTTT.